The 30 T cell receptor beta chains below come from one sample, sequenced in a study of tumor-infiltrating lymphocytes in localized non-small cell lung cancer. TCRdb's copy holds only in-frame clones and misses some; the assay was immunoSEQ multiplex PCR. The sample has about 23,000 clones, around 73% seen once. Sample: lung tumor tissue. These receptors all stem from a human donor with non-small cell lung cancer.

The chain uses TRBV4-1 and TRBJ1-2, with 12 nucleotides matching TRBD1. Germline V lookup: CDR1 MGHRA, CDR2 YSYEKL. J lost 5 bases, V lost 4 bases, and 2 bases had no gene match. The CDR3 totals 14 residues. The CDR3 DNA follows: TGCGCCAGCAGCCGGGACAGGGGGCCTTATGGCTACACCTTC. Protein: CASSRDRGPYGYTF.

The chain links TRBV5-6 to TRBJ1-2, with unresolved D. The CDR3 has 15 residues. Germline V gives CDR1 SGHDT, CDR2 YYEEEE. Trimming cost V 0 bases and J 2 bases, with 11 bases left between them. This CDR3 reads CASSLAGRQNYGYTF. CDR3 DNA: TGTGCCAGCAGCTTGGCCGGGCGGCAGAACTATGGCTACACCTTC.

Relative to its sample, this clone is medium-sized (0.01 to 0.1%). It is unclear where the CDR3 begins or ends on the DNA, so no DNA is shown, and the CDR3 is as TCRdb lists it. The rearrangement joins TRBV4-2 to TRBJ1-2; the D segment call TRBD1 is taken from the table without a DNA check. Germline lookup yields CDR1 LGHNA and CDR2 YNFKEQ. The CDR3 spans 14 amino acids, including both terminal residues. CDR3 sequence: CASSPSGQGKGYTF.

The chain is built from TRBV29-1 and TRBJ1-1; the D gene is possibly TRBD1 (6 bases). Trimming shortened V by 7 bases and J by 1 base, and 13 bases separated the two germline ends. This CDR3 is 13 amino acids long. CDR1 SQVTM and CDR2 ANQGSEA come from the germline V gene. The CDR3 here is CSGVRGENTEAFF. The CDR3 coding sequence is TGCAGCGGGGTTAGGGGGGAGAACACTGAAGCTTTCTTT.

The CDR3 DNA sequence: TGTGCCAGCAGCCAACAAGGAACCGCGGGGAAACCTTCTAGCACAGATACGCAGTATTTT. Its translation: CASSQQGTAGKPSSTDTQYF. This chain joins TRBV4-2 and TRBJ2-3, with D maybe TRBD2 (6 bases). Trimming took off 2 bases at V and 0 bases at J, with 24 bases between the two ends. The CDR3 length is 20 residues. Per the germline V gene, CDR1 is LGHNA and CDR2 is YNFKEQ.

This chain uses TRBV2 with TRBJ1-1, with D hard to call. This CDR3 is 12 amino acids long. In germline, CDR1 is SNHLY, CDR2 FYNNEI. Trimming shortened V by 7 bases and J by 2 bases, and 8 bases separated the two germline ends. The CDR3 nucleotides are TGTGCCAGCAAGCCAGACAACACTGAAGCTTTCTTT. This encodes CASKPDNTEAFF.

This clone appeared a few times. The V and J genes are TRBV9 and TRBJ1-1; 7 positions match TRBD1. The CDR3 loop spans 12 amino acids. Per germline, CDR1 SGDLS and CDR2 YYNGEE. V was clipped by 5 bases and J by 6 bases; unmatched bases: 4. CDR3 in DNA: TGTGCCAGCAGGGGGGACAGCCCTGAAGCTTTCTTT. This sequence encodes CASRGDSPEAFF.

The chain joins TRBV27 to TRBJ1-2, with D perhaps TRBD1 (5 bases). CDR1 and CDR2 from the germline V gene are MNHEY and SMNVEV (reference sequence). The CDR3 length is 17 residues. Trimming pared 3 bases from V and 3 bases from J, leaving 20 bases between. CDR3 in DNA: TGTGCCAGCAGTTTCCTCAACTCAACCGGGACGTACTATGGCTACACCTTC. This translates into CASSFLNSTGTYYGYTF.

This clone was found a few times. This sequence joins TRBV11-2 and TRBJ1-1, with D unresolved. V was pared by 4 bases and J by 5 bases, with 11 bases between. This CDR3 has 13 amino acids. From germline, CDR1 is SGHAT and CDR2 FQNNGV. The DNA for the CDR3 is TGTGCCAGCAGCTCCTTCGCCGGGACTGAAGCTTTCTTT. It codes for CASSSFAGTEAFF.

J is TRBJ2-3 and V is TRBV5-6, with TRBD1 as a possible D gene (6 bases). Germline assignment: CDR1 SGHDT and CDR2 YYEEEE. This CDR3 spans 16 amino acids. V lost 3 bases and J 1 base, leaving 15 bases between the germline ends. DNA of the CDR3: TGTGCCAGCAGCTCTCGCCGACAGGAACGCACAGATACGCAGTATTTT. This translates into CASSSRRQERTDTQYF.

The V and J genes are TRBV30 and TRBJ2-7; D possibly corresponds to TRBD2 (6 bases). CDR1 is GTSNPN, CDR2 SVGIG, per germline (reference sequence). Trimming pared 2 bases from V and 6 bases from J, leaving 17 bases between. The CDR3 loop spans 14 amino acids. CDR3 sequence reads: CAWSPGTFDSEQYF. In DNA form, the CDR3 reads TGTGCCTGGAGTCCTGGGACTTTCGACTCCGAGCAGTACTTC. Based on the CDR3 plus reference TRBV30 and TRBJ2-7, the full variable domain is SQTIHQWPATLVQPVGSPLSLECTVEGTSNPNLYWYRQAAGRGLQLLFYSVGIGQISSEVPQNLSASRPQDRQFILSSKKLLLSDSGFYLCAWSPGTFDSEQYFGPGTRLTVT.

V gene TRBV6-5 combines with J gene TRBJ1-4, with 8 bases lining up with TRBD1. The V and J ends lost 11 bases and 5 bases, in that order; junction bases with no gene match: 10. The CDR3 has 14 residues. Germline V gives CDR1 MNHEY, CDR2 SVGAGI. The CDR3 protein is CASIDRGENEKLFF. CDR3 coding DNA: TGTGCCTCGATTGACAGGGGTGAGAATGAAAAACTGTTTTTT.

This clone was observed a single time. This chain uses TRBV5-1 with TRBJ1-1; 10 bases agree with TRBD1. Germline V gives CDR1 SGHRS, CDR2 YFSETQ. The trim removed 4 bases at V and 5 bases at J, leaving 8 bases unmatched. This CDR3 contains 15 residues. CDR3 sequence (DNA): TGCGCCAGCAGCCCGGGACAGGGGAAAGGTACTGAAGCTTTCTTT. Its protein is CASSPGQGKGTEAFF.

The genes are TRBV29-1 and TRBJ2-2, with D possibly being TRBD2 (5 bases). Trimming took off 0 bases at V and 4 bases at J, with 12 bases between the two ends. The germline CDR1 and CDR2 sequences are SQVTM and ANQGSEA. The CDR3 length is 15 residues. CDR3: CSVEDRGAFTGELFF. CDR3 coding DNA: TGCAGCGTTGAAGATCGGGGAGCTTTCACCGGGGAGCTGTTTTTT.

The chain couples TRBV18 to TRBJ2-2, with D tentatively TRBD2 (6 bases). Germline CDR1 KGHSH, CDR2 LQKENI. Trimming took 6 bases from V and 7 from J, leaving 12 bases between them. The CDR3 has 13 amino acids. In DNA form, the CDR3 reads TGTGCCAGCTCCCGGAGGGAAGGCGGGGAGCTGTTTTTT. Protein sequence: CASSRREGGELFF.

The chain carries TRBV2 and TRBJ2-5; TRBD1 might be the D (6 bases). Near its end, the DNA agrees better with TRBJ2-7, so the J call may be wrong. The CDR3 runs to 13 residues. Germline V lookup: CDR1 SNHLY, CDR2 FYNNEI. CDR3: CASSVGQSYEQYF. The CDR3 nucleotides are TGTGCCAGCAGTGTAGGACAGTCCTACGAGCAGTACTTC.

The V gene is TRBV29-1, the J gene TRBJ2-7; the D gene is possibly TRBD2 (5 bases). Trimming took off 0 bases at V and 4 bases at J, with 10 bases between the two ends. The CDR3 spans 13 residues. From germline, CDR1 is SQVTM and CDR2 ANQGSEA. The CDR3, as DNA: TGCAGCGTTGAAGATAACCCGGGATACGAGCAGTACTTC. It codes for CSVEDNPGYEQYF.

The gene calls are TRBV5-4 and TRBJ1-1; D gene ambiguous. The CDR3 spans 14 residues. The germline V and J ends were trimmed by 4 bases and 0 bases, with 10 bases remaining between them. Looked up from germline, CDR1 is SGHNT and CDR2 is YYREEE (reference sequence). CDR3 amino acids: CASSLEVMNTEAFF. The CDR3 coding sequence is TGTGCCAGCAGCCTGGAGGTTATGAACACTGAAGCTTTCTTT.

This clone came up a few times. Here the CDR3 reads CASSTDRIRGTEAFF. Written as DNA, the CDR3 is TGTGCCAGCAGCACCGACAGGATTAGGGGGACTGAAGCTTTCTTT. The chain links TRBV7-2 to TRBJ1-1; D possibly corresponds to TRBD1 (6 bases). V lost 5 bases to trimming and J lost 5 bases, with 18 bases between them. This CDR3 region has 15 residues. Germline loops: CDR1 SGHTA, CDR2 FQGNSA.

This clone appeared once. The chain combines TRBV5-1 with TRBJ2-1, with D perhaps TRBD1 (6 bases). The V and J ends lost 4 bases and 8 bases respectively, with 13 bases between them. The germline V gene has CDR1 SGHRS and CDR2 YFSETQ. This CDR3 has 13 amino acids. CDR3 residues: CASSPEGVHEQFF. In DNA, the CDR3 is TGCGCCAGCAGCCCCGAGGGGGTCCATGAGCAGTTCTTC.

The J gene is TRBJ1-2, the V gene TRBV10-3; D gene unclear. CDR3 size: 13 residues. The germline V gene has CDR1 ENHRY and CDR2 SYGVKD. V lost 2 bases, J lost 5 bases, and 9 bases lay in between. The CDR3 coding sequence is TGTGCCATCAGTGAGATGAGCGGTTATGGCTACACCTTC. Amino acids: CAISEMSGYGYTF.

This clone has just a few counts. The rearrangement joins TRBV15 to TRBJ1-3; D remains ambiguous. Germline V gene lookup returns CDR1 LNHNV and CDR2 YYDKDF (reference sequence). The CDR3 sequence is 16 residues long. The V and J ends lost 6 bases and 4 bases respectively, with 19 bases between them. The CDR3 nucleotides are TGTGCCACCAGTAATCGGGGTTCCGGTGGAGGAAACACCATATATTTT. The encoded protein is CATSNRGSGGGNTIYF.

This clone was counted once. This chain joins TRBV7-2 and TRBJ2-3, with 14 positions matching TRBD2. The CDR3 runs to 16 residues. Germline values: CDR1 SGHTA, CDR2 FQGNSA. J lost 7 bases, V lost 1 base, and 4 bases had no gene match. The CDR3 DNA reads as TGTGCCAGCAGCTTAGGGACTAGCGGGGGGCTAAATACGCAGTATTTT. Translation: CASSLGTSGGLNTQYF.

J is TRBJ1-4 and V is TRBV5-5, with D tentatively TRBD1 (5 bases). Trimming cost V 0 bases and J 4 bases, with 13 bases left between them. This CDR3 spans 16 amino acids. Germline CDR1 is SGHKS and CDR2 is YYEKEE (reference sequence). CDR3 sequence (DNA): TGTGCCAGCAGCTTGGGAGGGTCAGGGAATAATGAAAAACTGTTTTTT. It codes for CASSLGGSGNNEKLFF.

This chain links TRBV5-1 with TRBJ1-1, with D perhaps matching TRBD1 (6 bases). With 3 bases removed from V and 0 bases from J, the gap between germline ends came to 12 bases. The CDR3 contains 15 residues. In germline, CDR1 is SGHRS, CDR2 YFSETQ. The CDR3 nucleotides read TGCGCCAGCAGCTCGTGGGGGGACATGAACACTGAAGCTTTCTTT. This translates into CASSSWGDMNTEAFF.

This clone counts as medium-sized. This chain uses TRBV7-2 with TRBJ1-2; D is unresolved. The CDR3 extends over 15 amino acids. Trimming pared 4 bases from V and 6 bases from J, leaving 18 bases between. CDR1 SGHTA and CDR2 FQGNSA come from the germline V gene. As DNA, the CDR3 is TGTGCCAGCAGCTCCGGCCCAGATTGGGCCGATGGCTACACCTTC. Amino acids: CASSSGPDWADGYTF.

The rearrangement joins TRBV5-1 to TRBJ2-2; TRBD1 matches 9 bases. Germline V CDR1 and CDR2: SGHRS, YFSETQ. V lost 5 bases to trimming and J lost 6 bases; unmatched junction nucleotides: 2. This CDR3 has 13 residues. Written as DNA, the CDR3 is TGCGCCAGCAGGGACAGGGGTGCCGGGGAGCTGTTTTTT. Residues: CASRDRGAGELFF.

This clone was seen a few times. The chain joins TRBV7-2 to TRBJ1-1; D gene ambiguous. Germline CDR1 SGHTA, CDR2 FQGNSA. The CDR3 consists of 14 residues. The V gene lost 2 bases and the J gene lost 4 bases, with 11 bases spanning the gap. The CDR3 loop reads CASSLKFVTTEAFF. CDR3 sequence (DNA): TGTGCCAGCAGCTTAAAATTCGTAACCACTGAAGCTTTCTTT.

This CDR3 reads CATSRRRTGTVQFEQFF. CDR3 nucleotide sequence: TGTGCCACCAGCCGCCGCCGGACGGGGACAGTACAATTTGAGCAGTTCTTC. The rearrangement uses TRBV15 and TRBJ2-1; 7 positions match TRBD1. J lost 9 bases, V lost 5 bases, and 19 bases had no gene match. Looked up from germline, CDR1 is LNHNV and CDR2 is YYDKDF (reference sequence). The CDR3 runs to 17 residues.

This clone was counted a few times. The V and J genes are TRBV5-6 and TRBJ2-5; no reliable D call. Germline lookup yields CDR1 SGHDT and CDR2 YYEEEE. V was trimmed by 7 bases and J by 5 bases, leaving 15 bases between them. CDR3 length: 13 amino acids. This CDR3 reads CASGRIPMETQYF. CDR3 nucleotide sequence: TGTGCCAGCGGTCGTATCCCGATGGAGACCCAGTACTTC.